This entry is about one TCR beta chain. This entry comes from a study of blood T cell repertoires in COVID-19. Study-wide background: PBMCs, B-cell-depleted T cells, or T cells were the source of the cDNA or gDNA that made up the material.

The length of the CDR3 is 13 residues. Looked up from germline, CDR1 is MDHEN and CDR2 is SYDVKM. V lost 10 bases and J lost 4; bases outside the gene matches: 6. Study processing details: Nucleated cell number was recorded as an estimate derived from reference gene primer amplification. Assay: immunoSEQ multiplex PCR; the TCRdb copy retains only in-frame clones and omits some. V and J calls and clone size are given by that table; D and trimming were obtained from the DNA. The table has roughly 81,000 clones, approximately 82% seen once. The TCR was taken from an elderly man with active or convalescent COVID-19. This sequence joins TRBV28 and TRBJ1-4; 7 nucleotides agree with TRBD1. Sequencing was performed on peripheral blood. The CDR3 protein is CATRDSLNEKLFF. CDR3 sequence (DNA): TGTGCCACCCGGGACAGCCTTAATGAAAAACTGTTTTTT.